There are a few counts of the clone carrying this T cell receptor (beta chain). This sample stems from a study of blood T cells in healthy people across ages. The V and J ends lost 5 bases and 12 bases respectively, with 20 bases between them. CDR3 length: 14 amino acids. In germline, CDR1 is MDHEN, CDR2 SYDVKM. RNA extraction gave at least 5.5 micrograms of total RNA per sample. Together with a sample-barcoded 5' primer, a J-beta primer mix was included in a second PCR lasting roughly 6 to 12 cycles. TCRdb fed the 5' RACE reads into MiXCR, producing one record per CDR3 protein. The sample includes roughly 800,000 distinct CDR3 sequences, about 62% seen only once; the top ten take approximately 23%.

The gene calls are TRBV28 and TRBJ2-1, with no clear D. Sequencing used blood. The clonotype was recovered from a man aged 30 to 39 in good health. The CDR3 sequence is CASSARVRVLGQFF. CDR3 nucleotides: TGTGCCAGCAGTGCCCGGGTCCGGGTTTTGGGGCAGTTCTTC.